The 13 T cell receptor beta chains in this list originate from one sample, sequenced in a study of tumor-infiltrating lymphocytes in oesophageal squamous cell carcinoma. TCRdb passed the PCR reads through MiXCR, listing each CDR3 protein once. The sample records about 7,100 distinct CDR3 sequences, 15% to 18% being singletons. The sequenced sample was blood. These receptors were taken from a male donor with esophageal squamous cell carcinoma.

This clonotype was picked up many times. The genes are TRBV24-1 and TRBJ2-2; D unresolved. CDR1 and CDR2 from the germline V gene are KGHDR and SFDVKD. Between the trimmed V and J ends, which lost 8 bases and 1 base, there was a span of 7 bases. This CDR3 comprises 13 residues. The CDR3 sequence: CATKGRNTGELFF. The CDR3 DNA is TGTGCCACCAAGGGCAGGAACACCGGGGAGCTGTTTTTT.

This clonotype came up many times. This may come from a read error, since a much larger clone is one base off. The chain combines TRBV12-3 or TRBV12-4 with TRBJ2-1; TRBD2 might be the D (5 bases). The J call is doubtful: the DNA matches TRBJ2-7 better. This CDR3 region has 17 residues. The CDR3 loop reads CASSLFGEPSSYNEQYF. Written as DNA, the CDR3 is TGTGCCAGCAGTTTATTTGGGGAGCCGAGCTCCTACAATGAGCAGTACTTC.

With regard to this clonotype: A much larger clone is a single base away; this may be a read error. DNA for the CDR3: TGTGCCAGCTCACGTTCCGGGACTAGCCGCTACGAGCAGTTCTTC. It specifies CASSRSGTSRYEQFF. This rearrangement joins TRBV18 to TRBJ2-3; TRBD2 matches 9 bases. Near its end, the DNA agrees better with TRBJ2-1, so the J call may be wrong. Germline CDR1 and CDR2: KGHSH and LQKENI. This CDR3 contains 15 residues.

CDR3 DNA: TGCAGTGCTAGTCCATCTCAGGTAACCGCGGGGTACTTC. Translating it yields CSASPSQVTAGYF. The chain links TRBV20-1 to TRBJ2-4, with D possibly TRBD2 on 5 matching bases. The CDR3 is made up of 13 amino acids. Germline lookup yields CDR1 DFQATT and CDR2 SNEGSKA (reference sequence). V was cut by 3 bases and J by 15 bases, with 21 bases left in between.

In this sample, this clonotype turned up many times. The chain employs TRBV24-1 and TRBJ1-2, with 8 bases lining up with TRBD1. Germline trimming cut 3 bases from V and 8 bases from J; bases unmatched to any gene: 7. Germline values: CDR1 KGHDR, CDR2 SFDVKD. The CDR3 loop spans 14 amino acids. The CDR3 bases are TGTGCCACCAGTGATCCGACGGACAGGGTCGGCTACACCTTC. Its protein is CATSDPTDRVGYTF.

In this sample, this clonotype turned up many times. The V gene is TRBV6-1, the J gene TRBJ1-2; D is uncertain. The V end lost 2 bases, the J end lost 5 bases, and 12 bases lay between the germline ends. CDR3 length: 14 residues. The germline V gene encodes CDR1 MNHNS and CDR2 SASEGT. The CDR3 DNA reads TGTGCCAGCAGTGAAAATATAGGGAAATATGGCTACACCTTC. Translating gives CASSENIGKYGYTF.

This clonotype was observed many times. V is TRBV19 and J is TRBJ2-5, with 7 bases lining up with TRBD2. The closer fit of TRBJ2-7 to the DNA end suggests the J call may be wrong. There are 12 residues in the CDR3. Germline values: CDR1 LNHDA, CDR2 SQIVND (reference sequence). The CDR3 DNA sequence: TGTGCCAGTAGTAGCGGGAGATACGAGCAGTACTTC. Its translation is CASSSGRYEQYF.

The sample holds many counts of this clonotype. Being one base from a much bigger clone, this may be a read error. This rearrangement joins TRBV11-3 to TRBJ2-1; 9 bases fit TRBD1. The J call may be mistaken, given a closer DNA end match to TRBJ2-7. Germline V gives CDR1 SGHNT, CDR2 YENEEA. There are 18 residues in the CDR3. The CDR3 sequence is CASSLDWQNRGRPSEQYF. The CDR3 nucleotides are TGTGCCAGCAGCTTAGATTGGCAGAACAGGGGGCGACCCAGTGAGCAGTACTTC.

Many counts were recorded for this clonotype. A read error is likely, as this CDR3 ends without the conserved phenylalanine or tryptophan. The DNA is omitted, as the CDR3 cannot be located on it reliably, and the CDR3 follows TCRdb's listing. The V and J genes are TRBV5-1 and TRBJ2-6; TRBD1, the table's D call, lacks a check against the DNA. The CDR3 length equals 9 residues, ends included. The germline CDR1 and CDR2 sequences are SGHRS and YFSETQ. The CDR3 reads CASSSLTGT.

This sequence joins TRBV20-1 and TRBJ2-5; D unclear. Per germline, CDR1 DFQATT and CDR2 SNEGSKA (reference sequence). V was shortened by 5 bases and J by 4 bases, with 14 bases between the two germline ends. The CDR3 is made up of 13 amino acids. CDR3 in amino acids: CSARIGRVETQYF. CDR3 sequence (DNA): TGCAGTGCTCGAATCGGCCGGGTAGAGACCCAGTACTTC.

This clonotype showed up just a few times. The V call is TRBV6-1, the J call TRBJ1-2, with 9 nucleotides matching TRBD1. J was trimmed by 7 bases and V by 7 bases; bases with no gene match: 4. Germline V gene sequence: CDR1 MNHNS, CDR2 SASEGT. The CDR3 contains 12 residues. This chain's CDR3 is CASNQQGAGYTF. CDR3 DNA sequence: TGTGCCAGCAATCAACAGGGGGCTGGCTACACCTTC.

This clonotype was detected ten times or more. The chain employs TRBV14 and TRBJ2-5; tentative D call: TRBD2 (6 bases). Trimming removed 4 bases from V and 5 bases from J, with 14 bases in between. The germline V gene encodes CDR1 SGHDN and CDR2 FVKESK. This CDR3 contains 14 residues. Here the CDR3 DNA reads TGTGCCAGCAGCCGGAGAGGTCGGGGGGAGACCCAGTACTTC. Translating gives CASSRRGRGETQYF.

This clonotype is medium-sized (0.01 to 0.1%) by share. The chain links TRBV11-1 to TRBJ2-7; D gene ambiguous. CDR3 length equals 12 residues. Germline CDR1 SGHAT, CDR2 FQDESV (reference sequence). V gave up 5 bases and J gave up 2 bases, with 7 bases separating them. CDR3 in amino acids: CASSLDPYEQYF. As DNA, the CDR3 is TGTGCCAGCAGCCTGGATCCCTACGAGCAGTACTTC.